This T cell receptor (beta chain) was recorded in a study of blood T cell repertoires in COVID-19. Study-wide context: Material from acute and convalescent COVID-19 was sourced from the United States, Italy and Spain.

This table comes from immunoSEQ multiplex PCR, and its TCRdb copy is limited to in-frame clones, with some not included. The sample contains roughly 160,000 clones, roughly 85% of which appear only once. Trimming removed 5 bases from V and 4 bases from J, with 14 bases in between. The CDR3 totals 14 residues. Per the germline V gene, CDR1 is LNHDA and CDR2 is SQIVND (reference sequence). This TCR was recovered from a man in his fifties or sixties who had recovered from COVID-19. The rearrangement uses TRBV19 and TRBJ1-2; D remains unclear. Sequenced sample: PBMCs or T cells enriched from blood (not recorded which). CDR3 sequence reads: CASSPARGLYGYTF. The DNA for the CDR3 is TGTGCCAGTAGTCCCGCGCGTGGGCTCTATGGCTACACCTTC.